One sample yielded the 15 T cell receptor beta chains listed below, sequenced in a study of T cells in Graves' hyperthyroidism and ophthalmopathy. Amplification of TCR beta CDR3 regions used RNA as the template. The primer set for the first-round RT-PCR of the TCR CDR3 was HTBI. TCRdb analysed the multiplex PCR reads with MiXCR anew, one entry per CDR3 protein. The repertoire consists of approximately 430,000 distinct CDR3 sequences, with approximately 14% occurring once and the leading ten covering roughly 7.4%. The specimen was blood. These receptors were taken from a woman aged 18-29 years with Graves' hyperthyroidism.

This chain links TRBV20-1 with TRBJ2-2; D might be TRBD1 or TRBD2, each matching 6 bases. This CDR3 spans 18 amino acids. Trimming shortened V by 2 bases and J by 2 bases, and 21 bases separated the two germline ends. CDR1 DFQATT and CDR2 SNEGSKA come from the germline V gene (reference sequence). This chain's CDR3 is CSARPQGIWTTNTGELFF. The CDR3 DNA reads TGCAGTGCTAGACCCCAGGGGATCTGGACTACCAACACCGGGGAGCTGTTTTTT.

This clonotype appeared many times. This chain links TRBV25-1 with TRBJ2-7, with a weak D call TRBD1 (5 bases). The CDR3 is 15 amino acids. Trimming removed 1 base from V and 3 bases from J, with 13 bases in between. CDR1 is MGHDK, CDR2 SYGVNS, per germline. The CDR3 region is CASSESRGYNYEQYF. The CDR3 coding sequence is TGTGCCAGCAGTGAATCTAGGGGTTACAACTACGAGCAGTACTTC.

This clonotype was counted many times. The chain uses TRBV2 and TRBJ1-5; D gene uncertain. CDR1 is SNHLY, CDR2 FYNNEI, per germline. CDR3 length equals 14 residues. With 4 bases removed from V and 7 bases from J, the gap between germline ends came to 14 bases. CDR3 sequence reads: CASSGRGIGQPQHF. The CDR3, as DNA: TGTGCCAGCAGTGGTAGAGGGATCGGACAGCCCCAGCATTTT.

At least ten counts were recorded for this clonotype. V gene TRBV18 combines with J gene TRBJ1-2; TRBD1 agrees at 7 bases. In germline, CDR1 is KGHSH, CDR2 LQKENI. There are 16 residues in the CDR3. Trimming cost V 5 bases and J 5 bases; bases outside gene matches: 14. CDR3 residues: CASSSDRESLLYGYTF. The CDR3 region has the DNA TGTGCCAGCTCATCTGACAGGGAATCTTTATTGTATGGCTACACCTTC.

This clonotype was detected a few times. The genes are TRBV5-4 and TRBJ2-7, with a weak D call TRBD2 (6 bases). Germline V gene data show CDR1 as SGHNT and CDR2 as YYREEE (reference sequence). The CDR3 has 15 amino acids. The V end was cut by 3 bases, the J end by 2 bases, with 15 bases between. The CDR3 DNA is TGTGCCAGCAGCTCCGGAGGGCGGGCACCCTACGAGCAGTACTTC. Protein product: CASSSGGRAPYEQYF.

This clonotype occurred many times. The rearrangement joins TRBV7-9 to TRBJ1-2; the D is unclear. The V gene's germline CDR1 is SEHNR and CDR2 FQNEAQ (reference sequence). The ends were cut back, 2 bases at V and 6 bases at J, with 19 bases in the middle. CDR3 length equals 16 residues. The CDR3 sequence is CASSLYSGRSKNGYTF. For the CDR3, the DNA is TGTGCCAGCAGCTTATATTCTGGCCGGTCCAAGAATGGCTACACCTTC.

This clonotype has at least ten counts. The J gene is TRBJ1-1, the V gene TRBV12-3 or TRBV12-4; D gene uncertain. Trimming stripped 3 bases from V and 3 bases from J, with 8 bases between. The CDR3 consists of 13 residues. The CDR3 DNA reads TGTGCCAGCAGTTTTTCCCGGTACACTGAAGCTTTCTTT. This translates into CASSFSRYTEAFF.

A note on this clonotype: Since a much larger clone is just one base distant, this may be a read error. V usage is TRBV7-9 and J usage is TRBJ1-3; D is undetermined. Germline CDR1 is SEHNR and CDR2 is FQNEAQ (reference sequence). V lost 2 bases and J 1 base, leaving 9 bases between the germline ends. The CDR3 covers 15 residues. This chain's CDR3 is CASSLIQMSGNTIYF. The CDR3 DNA is TGTGCCAGCAGCTTAATACAGATGTCTGGAAACACCATATATTTT.

This clonotype occurred a few times. The gene calls are TRBV20-1 and TRBJ2-3, with D maybe TRBD2 (5 bases). The V end lost 0 bases, the J end lost 9 bases, and 19 bases lay between the germline ends. The V gene's germline CDR1 is DFQATT and CDR2 SNEGSKA (reference sequence). This CDR3 comprises 15 residues. Here the CDR3 reads CSARELEAQIETQYF. CDR3 DNA: TGCAGTGCTAGAGAACTAGAGGCCCAAATCGAAACGCAGTATTTT.

This clonotype was seen a few times. This rearrangement joins TRBV19 to TRBJ2-3, with 10 bases fitting TRBD1. The germline V gene has CDR1 LNHDA and CDR2 SQIVND (reference sequence). The CDR3 has 15 amino acids. V shed 3 bases, J shed 3 bases, and the junction held 3 bases outside the gene matches. The CDR3 region is CASSIRDRGTDTQYF. In nucleotides, the CDR3 is TGTGCCAGTAGTATTAGGGACAGGGGAACAGATACGCAGTATTTT.

The sample holds many counts of this clonotype. The chain links TRBV5-1 to TRBJ2-6; D possibly corresponds to TRBD1 (5 bases). Trimming stripped 0 bases from V and 2 bases from J, with 12 bases between. The CDR3 loop spans 17 amino acids. The V gene's germline CDR1 is SGHRS and CDR2 YFSETQ. CDR3: CASSLGQSPAGANVLTF. The CDR3 DNA reads TGCGCCAGCAGCTTGGGACAGAGTCCCGCTGGGGCCAACGTCCTGACTTTC.

This clonotype was counted many times. The DNA of the CDR3 is TGTGCCAGCACATACACGGGGCAGTATAATTCACCCCTCCACTTT. The encoded protein is CASTYTGQYNSPLHF. The chain has TRBV28 and TRBJ1-6, with a possible D match to TRBD1 (5 bases). V was shortened by 7 bases and J by 4 bases, with 14 bases between the two germline ends. The CDR3 sequence is 15 residues long. Germline CDR1 and CDR2: MDHEN and SYDVKM.

This clonotype has just a few counts. The V and J genes are TRBV5-6 and TRBJ1-2; D is uncertain. Per germline, CDR1 SGHDT and CDR2 YYEEEE. Trimming removed 4 bases at V and 7 bases at J, with 11 bases between. The CDR3 spans 12 residues. For the CDR3, the DNA is TGTGCCAGCAGCGGGCTAGTTCCTGGCTACACCTTC. This sequence encodes CASSGLVPGYTF.

This clonotype was detected ten times or more. The junction does not match germline at one end; this may be a read error. The chain combines TRBV6-2 or TRBV6-3 with TRBJ2-3, with D tentatively TRBD1 (5 bases). CDR1 and CDR2 from the germline V gene are MNHEY and SVGEGT. The CDR3 sequence is 14 residues long. The CDR3 region has the DNA TGTGCCAGCAGCTACTCAGGGAGCACAGATACGCAGTATTTT. Its translation is CASSYSGSTDTQYF.

This clonotype occurred many times. The rearrangement uses TRBV12-3 or TRBV12-4 and TRBJ2-2; D uncertain. Trimming removed 5 bases from V and 4 bases from J, with 11 bases in between. The CDR3 is 14 residues long. CDR3 sequence (DNA): TGTGCCAGCAGTCTAGGGCGGACCACCGGGGAGCTGTTTTTT. Encoded protein: CASSLGRTTGELFF.